The rows below give T cell receptor beta chains drawn from one sample of a study of response to subunit inactivated influenza vaccine. TCRdb fed the RT-PCR reads into MiXCR, producing one record per CDR3 protein. The sample lists 600,000 to 700,000 distinct CDR3 sequences, around 13% occurring once. This specimen was PBMCs from blood, taken around two weeks before vaccination. The receptors shown here come from a man between 50 and 59 years old who received an inactivated influenza vaccine. CDR3s include the opening cysteine and the closing phenylalanine or tryptophan. Each record gives: D gene, clone size, J gene, V gene, CDR3 protein, CDR3 DNA. A D gene is named only where the DNA matches it firmly. Some rows have no size entry. The others give once, few or many, or a class for an expanded clone.

. . TRBJ2-1 TRBV5-1 CASSSDGGSYNEQFF TGCGCCAGCAGCTCGGACGGTGGTTCCTACAATGAGCAGTTCTTC
TRBD1 . TRBJ2-6 TRBV5-8 CASSQAPTGVNVLTF TGTGCCAGCAGTCAAGCCCCGACAGGGGTCAACGTCCTGACTTTC
TRBD1 . TRBJ2-7 TRBV5-1 CASSESGQGLYEQYF TGCGCCAGCAGCGAATCGGGACAGGGGTTATACGAGCAGTACTTC
. . TRBJ2-2 TRBV6-4 CASSLGSHTGELFF TGTGCCAGCAGTCTTGGGTCCCACACCGGGGAGCTGTTTTTT
. few TRBJ2-3 TRBV11-3 CASSLGAPWGTDTQYF TGTGCCAGCAGCTTAGGGGCGCCTTGGGGCACAGATACGCAGTATTTT
. . TRBJ2-1 TRBV2 CASGQHLAFEQFF TGTGCCAGCGGACAACATCTAGCTTTTGAGCAGTTCTTC
. few TRBJ2-3 TRBV15 CATSARSTDTQYF TGTGCCACCAGCGCCCGCTCCACAGATACGCAGTATTTT
. . TRBJ2-7 TRBV12-3/TRBV12-4 CASSLFGLGTHEQYF TGTGCCAGCAGCTTGTTTGGACTGGGGACCCACGAGCAGTACTTC
. few TRBJ1-1 TRBV12-3/TRBV12-4 CASSFGVSTEAFF TGTGCCAGCAGTTTTGGGGTGAGCACTGAAGCTTTCTTT
TRBD2 . TRBJ2-3 TRBV20-1 CSADLRLAGSQDTQYF TGCAGTGCCGATTTACGGCTAGCGGGCTCCCAGGATACGCAGTATTTT
TRBD1 once TRBJ1-6 TRBV20-1 CSAYGQGSAPLHF TGCAGTGCCTATGGACAGGGGTCGGCACCCCTCCACTTT
. . TRBJ2-5 TRBV5-1 CASSPMGVGETQYF TGCGCCAGCAGCCCAATGGGGGTTGGTGAGACCCAGTACTTC
. . TRBJ1-1 TRBV9 CASSVAGTMNTEAFF TGTGCCAGCAGCGTAGCTGGGACAATGAACACTGAAGCTTTCTTT
TRBD1 few TRBJ2-1 TRBV20-1 CSARRRDRGLFEQFF TGCAGTGCTCGAAGGCGGGACAGGGGACTATTCGAGCAGTTCTTC
. many TRBJ2-1 TRBV5-6 CASSLRGNYNEQFF TGTGCCAGCAGCCTCAGGGGCAACTACAATGAGCAGTTCTTC
TRBD1 . TRBJ1-2 TRBV25-1 CASSDTGGGYTF TGTGCCAGCAGTGATACAGGGGGCGGCTACACCTTC
TRBD2 few TRBJ2-1 TRBV20-1 CSASPGLADEQFF TGCAGTGCTAGCCCGGGACTAGCTGATGAGCAGTTCTTC
TRBD1 . TRBJ2-5 TRBV6-5 CASSYSDRGYQETQYF TGTGCCAGCAGTTACTCGGACAGGGGGTACCAAGAGACCCAGTACTTC
. many TRBJ1-1 TRBV28 CASKVFIRAEAFF TGTGCCAGCAAGGTTTTCATCCGGGCTGAAGCTTTCTTT